This record looks at one T cell receptor (beta chain) sequence and its context. This sample is drawn from a study of blood T cell repertoires in COVID-19. Data came from immunoSEQ multiplex PCR; TCRdb stores just in-frame clones and leaves some out. The sample holds under 150,000 clones, over 80% seen once. The sequenced sample consisted of peripheral blood. The sequence came from a woman between 50 and 59 years old with acute or convalescent COVID-19.

CDR3 loop: CATNRDRSYEQYF. CDR3 DNA: TGTGCCACAAACCGGGACAGGTCCTACGAGCAGTACTTC. J is TRBJ2-7 and V is TRBV6-5, with 8 bases aligning to TRBD1. This CDR3 spans 13 amino acids. Germline-derived CDR1 and CDR2 are MNHEY and SVGAGI. J gave up 1 base and V 10 bases, and 6 bases lay outside the gene matches.